This T cell receptor (beta chain) was recorded in a study of Graves' ophthalmopathy and Graves' hyperthyroidism. Study-level information: Sampling took place at initial diagnosis, with peripheral blood obtained before any treatment.

From RNA, the CDR3 regions of TCR beta chains were amplified and sequenced. HTBI primers were employed in first-round RT-PCR, then a second-round multiplex PCR followed. A single record per CDR3 protein comes from TCRdb applying MiXCR to the multiplex PCR reads. In the table there are some 350,000 distinct CDR3 sequences, 15% to 20% of which are singletons. Per the germline V gene, CDR1 is MRHNA and CDR2 is SNTAGT. The CDR3 contains 19 residues. V was pared by 8 bases and J by 4 bases, with 17 bases of the junction left unmatched. This clonotype was picked up many times. Diagnosis was based on clinical symptoms, serum thyroxine, TRAb, thyroid ultrasound and orbital computed tomography. PBMCs came from more than 8 ml of fresh peripheral blood.

The chain employs TRBV6-4 and TRBJ2-2; TRBD2 matches at 12 bases. The receptor was isolated from an adult woman with stable Graves' hyperthyroidism. Sequencing was done on a sample of peripheral blood. The CDR3 loop is CASFTLRASGRVRTGELFF. The CDR3 DNA reads as TGTGCCAGCTTTACCTTAAGGGCTAGCGGGAGGGTCCGCACCGGGGAGCTGTTTTTT.